This TCR beta chain is drawn from a study of OX40 agonist ivuxolimab in advanced cancers. The CDR3 covers 15 residues. V gave up 4 bases and J gave up 2 bases; unmatched junction bases: 3. Germline CDR1 is SGHVS and CDR2 is FQNEAQ. Generated by immunoSEQ multiplex PCR, the TCRdb table keeps only in-frame clones and is missing some. The top ten hold approximately 35% of the sample, which has more than 20,000 clones, 84% seen once. About this clone itself: As yet, its antigen is unknown.

Study results and limitations: At 0.1 to 3.0 mg/kg, clonal expansion of CD4+ and CD8+ blood T cells had occurred by week 6. Certain nonresponders additionally had low normalized T-cell clonal expansion. More expanded clones were found, on average, in CD8+ than in CD4+ T cells.

The sequenced sample was CD4+ or CD8+ T cells sorted from blood, obtained in a trial of the OX40 agonist ivuxolimab. The sequence was obtained from an adult with an advanced solid tumor such as melanoma, head and neck, liver or kidney cancer. The chain joins TRBV7-8 to TRBJ2-7; the match to TRBD2 covers 12 bases. CDR3 bases: TGTGCCAGCAGCTCCCCTAGCGGGGGGGCCTACGAGCAGTACTTC. Translated: CASSSPSGGAYEQYF.